Listed below are T cell receptor beta chains from one sample, sequenced in a study of blood T cells in healthy people across ages. Each CDR3 protein is one row after TCRdb ran MiXCR on the 5' RACE reads. The table has about 1,800,000 distinct CDR3 sequences, under 30% seen once. The sample consisted of blood. The receptors stem from a woman in her twenties or thirties in good health. The CDR3 runs from the conserved cysteine through the conserved F or W. D genes are given only for firm matches. Expanded clones get a size class; other rows say once, few or many, or leave the size out.

TRBJ2-7	many	NA	TRBV7-2	TGTGCCAGCGCTTTTGGATCTTCCTACGAGCAGTACTTC	CASAFGSSYEQYF
TRBJ2-7	few	NA	TRBV28	TGTGCCAGCAGACAAACAGGGAGCCCTTACGAGCAGTACTTC	CASRQTGSPYEQYF
TRBJ2-5	NA	TRBD2	TRBV10-2	TGCGCCAGCAGGTTAGCGGGATTCGAGACCCAGTACTTC	CASRLAGFETQYF
TRBJ2-1	few	NA	TRBV7-2	TGTGCCAGCAGCTTAAGATTAGCTCGGACCCTCTACAATGAGCAGTTCTTC	CASSLRLARTLYNEQFF
TRBJ2-1	NA	TRBD2	TRBV29-1	TGCAGCGTTGAAGATCCGTCGGGACTAGCGGGGTATGATGAGCAGTTCTTC	CSVEDPSGLAGYDEQFF
TRBJ1-6	NA	NA	TRBV5-1	TGCGCCAGCACTTTGAACCGGGACGGAAATTCACCCCTCCACTTT	CASTLNRDGNSPLHF
TRBJ1-2	NA	NA	TRBV28	TGTGCCAGCAGTTCCCGATTGGGGACTAGATATGGCTACACCTTC	CASSSRLGTRYGYTF
TRBJ2-7	NA	TRBD2	TRBV28	TGTGCCAGCAGCTTTGGGACTAGTCCCGGATACGAGCAGTACTTC	CASSFGTSPGYEQYF
TRBJ2-3	NA	TRBD2	TRBV6-6	TGTGCCAGCAGTGATTCCGGGAGGGCCCCAGATACGCAGTATTTT	CASSDSGRAPDTQYF
TRBJ2-3	NA	TRBD1	TRBV9	TGTGCCAGCCGCCAGGGGGACAGACCCACAGATACGCAGTATTTT	CASRQGDRPTDTQYF
TRBJ2-3	many	NA	TRBV29-1	TGCAGCGTTGAAGCGTGGCCGGATACGCAGTATTTT	CSVEAWPDTQYF
TRBJ2-7	NA	NA	TRBV4-1	TGCGCCAGCAGCCAAGAATCAGCCTCATCCTACGAGCAGTACTTC	CASSQESASSYEQYF
TRBJ1-2	few	NA	TRBV7-2	TGTGCCAGCAGCTTAGCGCGGGGGAGCGGCTATGGCTACACCTTC	CASSLARGSGYGYTF
TRBJ2-5	few	NA	TRBV20-1	TGCAGTGCTAGCCAACTGGCAGCGGGAGAGACCCAGTACTTC	CSASQLAAGETQYF
TRBJ2-1	few	TRBD2	TRBV20-1	TGCAGTGCTCCGATAGCGGGGTACAATGAGCAGTTCTTC	CSAPIAGYNEQFF
TRBJ1-5	NA	NA	TRBV15	TGTGCCACCAGCAGAGATGGCCGACTATACAATCAGCCCCAGCATTTT	CATSRDGRLYNQPQHF
TRBJ2-1	NA	TRBD1	TRBV30	TGTGCCTGGAGTCAAGAGACAGGGGGAGTCAATGAGCAGTTCTTC	CAWSQETGGVNEQFF
TRBJ2-2	few	NA	TRBV20-1	TGCAGTGCTACACGGGGCACGCCGAACACCGGGGAGCTGTTTTTT	CSATRGTPNTGELFF
TRBJ2-7	NA	NA	TRBV6-5	TGTGCCAACAGTTACTCGAGTGGGAGGCCCTACGAGCAGTACTTC	CANSYSSGRPYEQYF
TRBJ1-1	NA	NA	TRBV20-1	TGCAGTGCGGTTGAGAGGGACACTGAAGCTTTCTTT	CSAVERDTEAFF
TRBJ2-7	few	TRBD1	TRBV6-5	TGTGCCAGCACCAAAGACAGGGGCTACGAGCAGTACTTC	CASTKDRGYEQYF
TRBJ1-2	few	NA	TRBV7-2	TGTGCCAGCAGCTTAAACAGGCGTGCGGGGTATGGCTACACCTTC	CASSLNRRAGYGYTF
TRBJ2-3	NA	NA	TRBV7-9	TGTGCCAGCAGCCCACCGAGTCCCGGCGGAACAGATACGCAGTATTTT	CASSPPSPGGTDTQYF
TRBJ1-2	NA	TRBD1	TRBV5-1	TGCGCCAGCAGCTTGGGACAGGGAACCAACTATGGCCACACCTTC	CASSLGQGTNYGHTF
TRBJ2-1	many	NA	TRBV11-2	TGTGCCAGCAGCTTAGGTAGCGGTGTCTACAATGAGCAGTTCTTC	CASSLGSGVYNEQFF
TRBJ1-1	NA	NA	TRBV7-9	TGTGCCAGCAGCCCTATGATGAACACTGAAGCTTTCTTT	CASSPMMNTEAFF
TRBJ2-1	NA	TRBD2	TRBV5-1	TGCGCCAGCAGCGGCACTAGCGCCCCTAGCTCCTACAATGAGCAGTTCTTC	CASSGTSAPSSYNEQFF
TRBJ1-1	many	NA	TRBV20-1	TGCAGTGCTAGGGCGGGGAACACTGAAGCTTTCTTT	CSARAGNTEAFF
TRBJ1-1	NA	NA	TRBV20-1	TGCAGTGCGGGGACACAGAACACTGAAGCTTTCTTT	CSAGTQNTEAFF
TRBJ2-4	NA	TRBD2	TRBV7-7	TGTGCCAGCAGCTTATCCCGGGACTACAATGAGCAGTACTTC	CASSLSRDYNEQYF
TRBJ2-5	few	TRBD2	TRBV11-2	TGTGCCAGCGGAGCGGGAGTATTACCGACCCAAGAGACCCAGTACTTC	CASGAGVLPTQETQYF
TRBJ2-1	few	NA	TRBV30	TGTGCCTGGAGTGGGGGGTTGAACAATGATCAGTTCTTC	CAWSGGLNNDQFF
TRBJ1-6	once	NA	TRBV9	TGTACCAGCAGCGTCGTTGGTTCCGGTTCACCCCTCCACTTT	CTSSVVGSGSPLHF
TRBJ1-4	few	TRBD1	TRBV2	TGTGCCTCCCGTGGCCTTACAGGGGGGTATAATGAAAAACTGTTTTTT	CASRGLTGGYNEKLFF
TRBJ2-7	few	TRBD2	TRBV27	TGTGCCAGCAGCCGACTAGCGCGGGGTGAGGAGCAGTACTTC	CASSRLARGEEQYF
TRBJ1-5	NA	NA	TRBV18	TGTGCCAGCTCACCGAGTACAGGAAATCAGCCCCAGCATTTT	CASSPSTGNQPQHF
TRBJ1-5	NA	NA	TRBV4-1	TGCGCCAGCAGCCAAGTAGCCAGGGGTGGAAGCAATCAGCCCCAGCATTTT	CASSQVARGGSNQPQHF
TRBJ2-5	NA	NA	TRBV3-1	TGTGCCGCCGAGGGCCTAGAGACCCAGTACTTC	CAAEGLETQYF
TRBJ2-5	NA	NA	TRBV5-1	TGCGCCAGCAGCTTGGGACAGGCGGAGTACGGGCAGTACTTC	CASSLGQAEYGQYF
TRBJ2-7	many	NA	TRBV7-2	TGTGCCAGCAGCTTTAGCTTGGGGGGCTCCTACGAGCAGTACTTC	CASSFSLGGSYEQYF
TRBJ2-5	many	NA	TRBV7-6	TGTGCCAGCAGACCGGGCGGGGCGGAGACCCAGTACTTC	CASRPGGAETQYF
TRBJ1-2	many	NA	TRBV29-1	TGCAGCGTTGAATCAGGAAATAACTATGGCTACACCTTC	CSVESGNNYGYTF
TRBJ2-2	few	NA	TRBV4-1	TGCGCCAGCAGCCCCAGTCCGGGCCCCACCGGGGAGCTGTTTTTT	CASSPSPGPTGELFF
TRBJ2-5	few	TRBD2	TRBV12-3/TRBV12-4	TGTGCCAGCAGTTTTGGGGTAGGGAGCGGGAGTAATGAGCAGTACTTC	CASSFGVGSGSNEQYF
TRBJ2-7	few	NA	TRBV27	TGTGCCAGCAGTCACGTATCAGGGGAAGATTTTGTCTACGAGCAGTACTTC	CASSHVSGEDFVYEQYF
TRBJ2-7	NA	NA	TRBV11-2	TGTGCCACCGCCCGGACGGTAATCTACGAGCAGTACTTC	CATARTVIYEQYF